Listed below are T cell receptor beta chains from one sample, sequenced in a study of OX40 agonist ivuxolimab in advanced cancers. Sequencing was performed with immunoSEQ multiplex PCR; in TCRdb, only in-frame clones are kept and a portion is missing. Among tens of thousands of clones listed, 82% were seen once. The sample in question was CD4+ or CD8+ T cells sorted from blood, obtained in a trial of the OX40 agonist ivuxolimab. These receptors were obtained from an adult with an advanced solid tumor such as melanoma, head and neck, liver or kidney cancer. The CDR3 runs from the conserved cysteine through the conserved F or W. The order of the fields is V gene, J gene, clone size, D gene, CDR3 DNA, CDR3 protein. D genes are given only for firm matches. Clone size is given for some rows only: seen once, a few or many times, or a class if the clone is expanded.

>TRBV19|TRBJ2-4|.|.
TGTGCCAGTAGTATAGACAGGGATGTGGTGAACATTCAGTACTTC
CASSIDRDVVNIQYF
>TRBV30|TRBJ1-6|once|.
TGTGCCTGGAGCGAGGGCGGTTGGTCACCCCTCCACTTT
CAWSEGGWSPLHF
>TRBV6-5|TRBJ2-1|.|TRBD2
TGTGCCAGCAGTTACTCAGCGGGAGGCTACAATGAGCAGTTCTTC
CASSYSAGGYNEQFF
>TRBV6-5|TRBJ1-6|few|.
TGTGCCAGCAGTTATCAGGGTCTAAGTTCACCCCTCCACTTT
CASSYQGLSSPLHF
>TRBV29-1|TRBJ2-3|.|.
TGCAGCGTTGATACGACAGGTCGCAGAGATACGCAGTATTTT
CSVDTTGRRDTQYF
>TRBV11-2|TRBJ2-3|.|.
TGTGCCAGCAGCCTCCTTAAGGGACGGAGACTCACGGATACGCAGTATTTT
CASSLLKGRRLTDTQYF
>TRBV19|TRBJ2-1|.|TRBD2
TGTGCCAGTGGTTCCGGGACTAGCGGGAGGAATGAGCAGTTCTTC
CASGSGTSGRNEQFF
>TRBV7-2|TRBJ2-4|.|TRBD1
TGTGCCAGCAGCCACGACAGGGAACGGCACATTCAGTACTTC
CASSHDRERHIQYF
>TRBV6-1|TRBJ1-1|few|.
TGTGCCAGCAGAGAGAATAGGGGGGGTGAAGCTTTCTTT
CASRENRGGEAFF
>TRBV9|TRBJ2-5|.|TRBD2
TGTGCCAGCAGCGTAACAGCGGGAGGGCCGGGGGAGACCCAGTACTTC
CASSVTAGGPGETQYF
>TRBV28|TRBJ2-5|.|.
TGTGCCAGCAGTTTAGGGGGTTCCAAGACCCAGTACTTC
CASSLGGSKTQYF
>TRBV10-1|TRBJ2-7|.|.
TGCGCCAGCAGTGTCAGGGCGTCGATATACGAGCAGTACTTC
CASSVRASIYEQYF
>TRBV5-1|TRBJ2-7|few|.
TGCGCCAGCAGCCCCGGGACAGGGGTCCTAGCGGGAGAGTTGTACGAGCAGTACTTC
CASSPGTGVLAGELYEQYF
>TRBV2|TRBJ1-2|.|.
TGTGCCAGCAGTGAGTGGGACGGCTATGGCTACACCTTC
CASSEWDGYGYTF
>TRBV21-1|TRBJ1-5|.|.
TGTGCCAGCACCCCATCCGGGGTAAGCAATCAGCCCCAGCATTTT
CASTPSGVSNQPQHF
>TRBV7-9|TRBJ1-2|.|.
TGTGCCAGCAGCTTATCGGGGGGGCGGTATGGCTACACCTTC
CASSLSGGRYGYTF
>TRBV5-1|TRBJ2-5|few|.
TGCGCCAGCAGCTTGAGGAATCCTAAAGAGACCCAGTACTTC
CASSLRNPKETQYF
>TRBV5-1|TRBJ1-1|.|.
TGCGCCAGCAGCGCCGGGACAACGAACACTGAAGCTTTCTTT
CASSAGTTNTEAFF
>TRBV5-1|TRBJ2-1|once|.
TGCGCCAGCAGCTTGGGGGGGAGAACATACAATGAGCAGTTCTTC
CASSLGGRTYNEQFF
>TRBV5-4|TRBJ2-3|.|TRBD1
TGTGCCAGCAGCTTTAGACAGGGAACAGATACGCAGTATTTT
CASSFRQGTDTQYF
>TRBV7-2|TRBJ2-7|.|.
TGTGCCAGCAGCTTAGGGGTTGGAATATACTACGAGCAGTACTTC
CASSLGVGIYYEQYF
>TRBV30|TRBJ1-2|.|.
TGTGCCTGGAGTGTACTGAACCGAAACTATGGCTACACCTTC
CAWSVLNRNYGYTF
>TRBV19|TRBJ1-2|.|.
TGTGCCAGTAGTATAGATCTATGGGCAGCCTATGGCTACACCTTC
CASSIDLWAAYGYTF
>TRBV18|TRBJ1-5|.|.
TGTGCCAGCTCACTTCAGGGGTGGACTCAGCCCCAGCATTTT
CASSLQGWTQPQHF
>TRBV19|TRBJ1-2|once|TRBD1
TGTGCCAGTAGTATAGCACCGGGACAGGGTAACTATGGCTACACCTTC
CASSIAPGQGNYGYTF
>TRBV11-2|TRBJ1-2|.|.
TGTGCCAGCAGCGGGGTGGGTCTGACTTACTATGGCTACACCTTC
CASSGVGLTYYGYTF
>TRBV4-3|TRBJ2-2|.|.
TGCGCCAGCAGCTATCGGGCTCCGACCCCGGACACCGGGGAGCTGTTTTTT
CASSYRAPTPDTGELFF
>TRBV2|TRBJ2-5|.|TRBD1
TGTGCCAGCAACAGGGGGCGCGAAGAGACCCAGTACTTC
CASNRGREETQYF
>TRBV5-4|TRBJ2-5|.|.
TGTGCCAGCAGCCCATCCCCCCCAGAGACCCAGTACTTC
CASSPSPPETQYF
>TRBV7-8|TRBJ2-2|.|TRBD2
TGTGCCAGCAGCTTCCCCGCCGGGGGGACGAACACCGGGGAGCTGTTTTTT
CASSFPAGGTNTGELFF
>TRBV6-5|TRBJ1-1|.|TRBD1
TGTGCCAGCAGTACCTTACAGGGGTCGGCTTTCTTT
CASSTLQGSAFF
>TRBV6-6|TRBJ1-5|.|TRBD1
TGTGCCAGCAGTAACAGGGGGCCTAGCTTGGATCAGCCCCAGCATTTT
CASSNRGPSLDQPQHF
>TRBV5-6|TRBJ2-7|few|.
TGTGCCAGCAGCTTGGGGGCGAGTTACGAGCAGTACTTC
CASSLGASYEQYF
>TRBV5-5|TRBJ2-1|.|.
TGTGCCAGCAGCTGGTACAATGAGCAGTTCTTC
CASSWYNEQFF
>TRBV2|TRBJ1-1|.|.
TGTGCCGGAAAGACCGACGTCACTGAAGCTTTCTTT
CAGKTDVTEAFF
>TRBV7-2|TRBJ2-5|.|TRBD2
TGTGCCAGCAGCTTAATACGACTAGCGGGAGGGCCAGGGGAGACCCAGTACTTC
CASSLIRLAGGPGETQYF
>TRBV19|TRBJ1-5|.|.
TGTGCCAGTAGTATACGGGAATTGCAGCCCCAGCATTTT
CASSIRELQPQHF
>TRBV9|TRBJ2-1|.|.
TGTGCCAGCAGCGTAGTCGGGTACAGCTCCTACAATGAGCAGTTCTTC
CASSVVGYSSYNEQFF
>TRBV10-3|TRBJ2-6|.|.
TGTGCCATCAGTGAGCCTCAGGGAGCTGGGGCCAACGTCCTGACTTTC
CAISEPQGAGANVLTF
>TRBV5-6|TRBJ1-2|.|TRBD1
TGTGCCAGCAGCTTGGTTGGCAGGGGGGTATATGGCTACACCTTC
CASSLVGRGVYGYTF
>TRBV5-1|TRBJ2-3|.|TRBD2
TGCGCCAGCAGCTCCCTAGCGGGCGGCGGAGATACGCAGTATTTT
CASSSLAGGGDTQYF
>TRBV19|TRBJ1-2|.|.
TGTACCAGTCGCAGGGAGATGTATGGCTACACCTTC
CTSRREMYGYTF
>TRBV18|TRBJ2-7|once|TRBD2
TGTGCCAGCTCACCGGGGCTAGCGGGAGGGACCTACGAGCAGTACTTC
CASSPGLAGGTYEQYF
>TRBV7-9|TRBJ2-7|few|.
TGTGCCAGCAGCTCGACACTCTTCGCGGAGTACTTC
CASSSTLFAEYF
>TRBV4-3|TRBJ1-1|.|.
TGCGCCAGCAGCCAAGCCTCTCATACACCGGACACTGAAGCTTTCTTT
CASSQASHTPDTEAFF
>TRBV7-6|TRBJ2-1|.|.
TGTGCCAGCAGCCAGCAGCTGTACAATGAGCAGTTCTTC
CASSQQLYNEQFF
>TRBV20-1|TRBJ2-7|.|.
TGCAGTGTATCTGGGAACTACGAGCAGTACTTC
CSVSGNYEQYF